A single T cell receptor (beta chain) is shown here with its context. The sample is drawn from a study of blood T cell repertoires in COVID-19. Generated by immunoSEQ multiplex PCR, the TCRdb table keeps only in-frame clones and is missing some. The sample yields just over 150,000 clones, less than 85% seen once. The germline V gene has CDR1 PRHDT and CDR2 FYEKMQ (reference sequence). The CDR3 is 16 amino acids. V was pared by 0 bases and J by 9 bases, with 17 bases between. This chain connects TRBV13 to TRBJ1-4; D call uncertain. The material sequenced was peripheral blood. This sequence originates from a human donor with acute or convalescent COVID-19. The donor label of this sample is uncertain. CDR3 residues: CASSLGYRTNDQKLFF. As DNA, the CDR3 is TGTGCCAGCAGCTTAGGATACCGGACTAATGATCAAAAACTGTTTTTT. The complete variable domain, with remaining parts taken from reference TRBV13 and TRBJ1-4, reads AAGVIQSPRHLIKEKRETATLKCYPIPRHDTVYWYQQGPGQDPQFLISFYEKMQSDKGSIPDRFSAQQFSDYHSELNMSSLELGDSALYFCASSLGYRTNDQKLFFGSGTQLSVL.